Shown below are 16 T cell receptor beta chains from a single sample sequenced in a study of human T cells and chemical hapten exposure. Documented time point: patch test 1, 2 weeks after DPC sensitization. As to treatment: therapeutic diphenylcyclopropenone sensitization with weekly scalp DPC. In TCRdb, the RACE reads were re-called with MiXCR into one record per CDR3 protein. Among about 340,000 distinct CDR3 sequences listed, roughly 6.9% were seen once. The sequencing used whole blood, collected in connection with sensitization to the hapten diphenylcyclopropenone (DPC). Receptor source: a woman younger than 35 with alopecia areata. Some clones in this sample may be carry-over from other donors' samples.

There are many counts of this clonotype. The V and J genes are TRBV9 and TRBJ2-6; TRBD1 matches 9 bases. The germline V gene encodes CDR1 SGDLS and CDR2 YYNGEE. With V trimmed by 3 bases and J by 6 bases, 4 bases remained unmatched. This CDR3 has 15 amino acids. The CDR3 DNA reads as TGTGCCAGCAGCGCCGGACAGGGGCTGGCCAACGTCCTGACTTTC. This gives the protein CASSAGQGLANVLTF.

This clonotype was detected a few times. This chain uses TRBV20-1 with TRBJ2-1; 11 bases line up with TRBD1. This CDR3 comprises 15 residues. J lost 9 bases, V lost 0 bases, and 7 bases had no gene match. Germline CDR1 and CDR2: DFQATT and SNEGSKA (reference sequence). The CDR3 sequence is CSARDPGTGGSEQFF. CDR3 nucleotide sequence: TGCAGTGCTAGAGATCCCGGGACAGGGGGAAGTGAGCAGTTCTTC.

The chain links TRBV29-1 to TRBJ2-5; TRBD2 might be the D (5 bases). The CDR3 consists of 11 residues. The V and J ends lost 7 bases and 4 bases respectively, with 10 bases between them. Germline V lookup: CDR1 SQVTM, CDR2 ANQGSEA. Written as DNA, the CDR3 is TGCAGCGCACTTAGCGCAGAGACCCAGTACTTC. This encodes CSALSAETQYF.

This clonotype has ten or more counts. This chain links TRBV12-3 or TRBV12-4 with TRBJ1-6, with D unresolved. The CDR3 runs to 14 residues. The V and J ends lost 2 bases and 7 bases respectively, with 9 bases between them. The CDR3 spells CASSLRGNNSPLHF. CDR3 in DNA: TGTGCCAGCAGTTTAAGAGGGAACAATTCACCCCTCCACTTT.

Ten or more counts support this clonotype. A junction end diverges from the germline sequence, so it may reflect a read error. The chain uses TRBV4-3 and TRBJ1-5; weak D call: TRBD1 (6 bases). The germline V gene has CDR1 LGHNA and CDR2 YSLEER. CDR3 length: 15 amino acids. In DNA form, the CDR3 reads TGTGCCAGCAGCCAGGATACAGGGAGCAATCAGCCCCAGCATTTT. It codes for CASSQDTGSNQPQHF.

CDR3 sequence reads: CASSLGDANNEQFF. The CDR3 bases are TGTGCCAGCAGCTTAGGTGACGCCAACAATGAGCAGTTCTTC. The chain has TRBV7-8 and TRBJ2-1; no firm D call. The CDR3 consists of 14 residues. Per germline, CDR1 SGHVS and CDR2 FQNEAQ. Trimming pared 1 base from V and 5 bases from J, leaving 9 bases between.

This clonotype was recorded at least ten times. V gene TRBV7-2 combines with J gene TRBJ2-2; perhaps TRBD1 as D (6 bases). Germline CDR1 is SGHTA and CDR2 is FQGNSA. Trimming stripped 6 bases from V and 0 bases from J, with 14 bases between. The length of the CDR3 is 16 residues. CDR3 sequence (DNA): TGTGCCAGCAGAGCTTCCGGGACAACGAACACCGGGGAGCTGTTTTTT. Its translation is CASRASGTTNTGELFF. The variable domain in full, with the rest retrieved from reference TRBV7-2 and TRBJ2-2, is GAGVSQSPSNKVTEKGKDVELRCDPISGHTALYWYRQSLGQGLEFLIYFQGNSAPDKSGLPSDRFSAERTGGSVSTLTIQRTQQEDSAVYLCASRASGTTNTGELFFGEGSRLTVL.

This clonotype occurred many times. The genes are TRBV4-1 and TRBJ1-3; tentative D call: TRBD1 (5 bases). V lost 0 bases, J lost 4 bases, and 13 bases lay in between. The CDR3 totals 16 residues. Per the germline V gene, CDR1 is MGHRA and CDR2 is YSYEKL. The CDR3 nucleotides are TGCGCCAGCAGCCAAGATTGGCGGGGGGTCGGAAACACCATATATTTT. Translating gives CASSQDWRGVGNTIYF.

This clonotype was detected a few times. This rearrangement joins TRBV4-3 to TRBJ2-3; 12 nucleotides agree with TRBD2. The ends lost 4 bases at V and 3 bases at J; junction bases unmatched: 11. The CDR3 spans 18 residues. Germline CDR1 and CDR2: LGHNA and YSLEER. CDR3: CASSRLAGGLESTDTQYF. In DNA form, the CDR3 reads TGCGCCAGCAGCCGTCTAGCGGGGGGGCTGGAGTCGACAGATACGCAGTATTTT.

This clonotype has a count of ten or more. The CDR3 reads CAISDRGVSTAGANVLTF. Here the CDR3 DNA reads TGTGCCATCAGTGACCGAGGGGTCTCAACCGCTGGGGCCAACGTCCTGACTTTC. The chain couples TRBV10-3 to TRBJ2-6; D tentatively fits TRBD1 or TRBD2 (5 bases each). CDR1 is ENHRY, CDR2 SYGVKD, per germline. The V end lost 3 bases, the J end lost 2 bases, and 17 bases lay between the germline ends. This CDR3 has 18 residues.

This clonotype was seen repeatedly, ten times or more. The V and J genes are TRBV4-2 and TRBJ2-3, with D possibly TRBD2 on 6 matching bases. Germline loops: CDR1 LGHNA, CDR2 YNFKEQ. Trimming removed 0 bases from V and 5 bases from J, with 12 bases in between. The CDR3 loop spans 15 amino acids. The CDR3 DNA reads TGTGCCAGCAGCCAAGATCTGAATAGCGGAGATACGCAGTATTTT. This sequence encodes CASSQDLNSGDTQYF.

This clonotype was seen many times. The CDR3 region is CSVEVLDADTQYF. CDR3 nucleotide sequence: TGCAGCGTTGAAGTGCTAGACGCAGATACGCAGTATTTT. J is TRBJ2-3 and V is TRBV29-1; no clear D. Trimming shortened V by 1 base and J by 4 bases, and 9 bases separated the two germline ends. CDR1 and CDR2 from the germline V gene are SQVTM and ANQGSEA. The CDR3 loop spans 13 amino acids.

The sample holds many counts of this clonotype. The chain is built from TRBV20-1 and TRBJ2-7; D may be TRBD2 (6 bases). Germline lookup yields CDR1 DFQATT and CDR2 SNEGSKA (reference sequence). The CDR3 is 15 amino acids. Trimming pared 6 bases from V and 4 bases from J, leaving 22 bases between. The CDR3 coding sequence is TGCAGTGCGTCCCTCGATGAAGGAGGGCCTTACGAGCAGTACTTC. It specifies CSASLDEGGPYEQYF.

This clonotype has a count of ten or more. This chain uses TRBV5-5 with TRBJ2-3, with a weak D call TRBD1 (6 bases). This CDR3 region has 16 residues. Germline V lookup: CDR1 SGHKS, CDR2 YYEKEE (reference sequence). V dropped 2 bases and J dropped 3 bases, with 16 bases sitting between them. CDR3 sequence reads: CASSFYRTAITDTQYF. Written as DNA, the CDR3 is TGTGCCAGCAGCTTTTACCGGACAGCTATAACAGATACGCAGTATTTT. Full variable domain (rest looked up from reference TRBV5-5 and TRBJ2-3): DAGVTQSPTHLIKTRGQQVTLRCSPISGHKSVSWYQQVLGQGPQFIFQYYEKEERGRGNFPDRFSARQFPNYSSELNVNALLLGDSALYLCASSFYRTAITDTQYFGPGTRLTVL.

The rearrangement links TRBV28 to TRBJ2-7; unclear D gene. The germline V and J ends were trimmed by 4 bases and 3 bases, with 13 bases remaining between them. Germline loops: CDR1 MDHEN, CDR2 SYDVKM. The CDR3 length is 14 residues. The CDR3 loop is CASSSRYHLYEQYF. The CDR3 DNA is TGTGCCAGCAGTTCGAGGTACCATCTCTACGAGCAGTACTTC.

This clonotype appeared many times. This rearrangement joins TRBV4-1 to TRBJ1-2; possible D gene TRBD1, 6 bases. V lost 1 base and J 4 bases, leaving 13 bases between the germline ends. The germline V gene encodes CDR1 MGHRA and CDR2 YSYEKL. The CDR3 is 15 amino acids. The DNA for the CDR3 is TGCGCCAGCAGCCAAGCCCGGACAGACGCCTATGGCTACACCTTC. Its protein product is CASSQARTDAYGYTF.